The source of this T cell receptor beta chain is a study of OX40 agonist ivuxolimab in advanced cancers. Overall study context: Eligibility admitted prior anti-PD-1, anti-PD-L1 or anti-CTLA-4 therapy; about 40% had some.

The protocol was immunoSEQ multiplex PCR, while the TCRdb copy is restricted to in-frame clones and leaves out a portion. The sample holds 60,000 to 90,000 clones, about 81% seen once. Worth noting for this clone: Antigen: not known.

General study points: In CD8+ T cells, expanded clones were on average more numerous than in CD4+. In the 0.1 to 3.0 mg/kg range, CD4+ and CD8+ blood T cells had expanded clonally by week 6.

Sample: CD4+ or CD8+ T cells sorted from blood, taken in a trial of the OX40 agonist ivuxolimab. This TCR was recovered from an adult with an advanced solid tumor such as melanoma, head and neck, liver or kidney cancer.

As DNA, the CDR3 is TGTGCCAGCAGCGCTCTCCCGGACGGTAATTCACCCCTCCACTTT. Encoded protein: CASSALPDGNSPLHF. This rearrangement joins TRBV11-3 to TRBJ1-6; D remains ambiguous. The germline V gene has CDR1 SGHNT and CDR2 YENEEA. V dropped 5 bases and J dropped 6 bases, with 14 bases sitting between them. This CDR3 is built from 15 residues.